Below are 26 T cell receptor beta chains sequenced from a single sample in a study of blood T cells in healthy people across ages. The second PCR ran about 6 to 11 cycles with a sample-barcoded 5' primer and J-beta primers. TCRdb fed the 5' RACE reads into MiXCR, producing one record per CDR3 protein. The sample holds fewer than 1,000,000 distinct CDR3 sequences, around two fifths seen once. Material for sequencing was blood. These receptors were collected from a man in his sixties in good health.

This chain uses TRBV12-3 or TRBV12-4 with TRBJ2-1; 9 bases are shared with TRBD1. Trimming took 5 bases from V and 0 from J; bases not matched to a gene: 17. The length of the CDR3 is 20 residues. The CDR3 reads CASSNPGTGLFRSSYNEQFF. The CDR3 DNA sequence: TGTGCCAGCAGTAACCCGGGGACAGGGTTGTTTAGGAGCTCCTACAATGAGCAGTTCTTC.

This clonotype has more than one count but fewer than ten. The V and J genes are TRBV7-9 and TRBJ2-4, with a tentative D call TRBD2 (6 bases). V gave up 5 bases and J gave up 8 bases, with 13 bases separating them. This CDR3 contains 13 residues. Germline V gene lookup returns CDR1 SEHNR and CDR2 FQNEAQ (reference sequence). Here the CDR3 DNA reads TGTGCCAGCAGCGCGGGGATCGGAGACATTCAGTACTTC. This sequence encodes CASSAGIGDIQYF.

J is TRBJ2-1 and V is TRBV7-3; D unclear. Trimming took 1 base from V and 7 from J, leaving 8 bases between them. CDR3 length: 13 amino acids. Looked up from germline, CDR1 is SGHTA and CDR2 is FQGTGA. CDR3 sequence: CASSLSRRNEQFF. For the CDR3, the DNA is TGTGCCAGCAGCTTAAGTCGGCGTAATGAGCAGTTCTTC. Drawing the rest from reference TRBV7-3 and TRBJ2-1, the complete variable domain is GAGVSQTPSNKVTEKGKYVELRCDPISGHTALYWYRQSLGQGPEFLIYFQGTGAADDSGLPNDRFFAVRPEGSVSTLKIQRTERGDSAVYLCASSLSRRNEQFFGPGTRLTVL.

The chain uses TRBV7-2 and TRBJ2-2, with 11 bases aligning to TRBD2. The V segment lost 6 bases and the J segment 6 bases; nucleotides outside the gene matches: 6. Per germline, CDR1 SGHTA and CDR2 FQGNSA. The CDR3 consists of 15 residues. For the CDR3, the DNA is TGTGCCAGCAGGGGTAGCGGGGGGGTCCCCGGGGAGCTGTTTTTT. This sequence encodes CASRGSGGVPGELFF.

The CDR3 DNA follows: TGTGCCAGCAGTACCACAGTTAGCAATCAGCCCCAGCATTTT. It yields the protein CASSTTVSNQPQHF. The chain couples TRBV6-5 to TRBJ1-5; no definite D call. This CDR3 is built from 14 residues. Trimming took 5 bases from V and 0 from J, leaving 8 bases between them. CDR1 is MNHEY and CDR2 is SVGAGI in the germline V gene.

This chain's CDR3 is CSAGSPNRGPYEQYF. The CDR3 DNA is TGCAGTGCAGGGTCCCCTAACAGGGGGCCCTACGAGCAGTACTTC. This chain links TRBV20-1 with TRBJ2-7, with TRBD1 matching 9 bases. CDR1 and CDR2 (germline): DFQATT, SNEGSKA (reference sequence). V was pared by 6 bases and J by 2 bases, with 11 bases of the junction left unmatched. The CDR3 runs to 15 residues.

The chain recombines TRBV12-3 or TRBV12-4 with TRBJ1-5; tentatively, D is TRBD1 (6 bases). This CDR3 contains 14 residues. V was pared by 5 bases and J by 5 bases, with 13 bases between. CDR3 amino acids: CASSTRQEDQPQHF. CDR3 DNA: TGTGCCAGCAGTACTAGACAGGAGGATCAGCCCCAGCATTTT.

V is TRBV2 and J is TRBJ2-3; D not resolved. Germline V gives CDR1 SNHLY, CDR2 FYNNEI. This CDR3 spans 17 amino acids. V lost 7 bases and J 1 base, leaving 21 bases between the germline ends. The CDR3 coding sequence is TGTGCCAGCACCTCCGACCCCCGGACCCTGGGCACAGATACGCAGTATTTT. This encodes CASTSDPRTLGTDTQYF.

The chain joins TRBV7-2 to TRBJ2-7; TRBD2 matches at 8 bases. The closer fit of TRBJ2-5 to the DNA end suggests the J call may be wrong. CDR3 length equals 15 residues. The germline V gene has CDR1 SGHTA and CDR2 FQGNSA. CDR3: CASSQSPGGPGTQYF. CDR3 coding DNA: TGTGCCAGCAGCCAGTCCCCGGGGGGGCCTGGGACCCAGTACTTC.

This chain connects TRBV29-1 to TRBJ2-3; D uncertain. Trimming took off 8 bases at V and 0 bases at J, with 18 bases between the two ends. Germline lookup yields CDR1 SQVTM and CDR2 ANQGSEA. The CDR3 runs to 15 residues. The CDR3 reads CSSTQGGGSTDTQYF. The CDR3 DNA follows: TGCAGCAGTACCCAAGGCGGTGGTAGCACAGATACGCAGTATTTT.

The V and J genes are TRBV2 and TRBJ1-1; D remains ambiguous. The CDR3 runs 14 residues. V was trimmed by 9 bases and J by 0 bases, leaving 14 bases between them. Germline V lookup: CDR1 SNHLY, CDR2 FYNNEI. Written as DNA, the CDR3 is TGTGCCAGGTTCGATAGGACCGTGAACACTGAAGCTTTCTTT. It translates to CARFDRTVNTEAFF.

V is TRBV9 and J is TRBJ1-2, with TRBD1 matching over 9 bases. J lost 9 bases, V lost 3 bases, and 3 bases had no gene match. The CDR3 is 12 amino acids. Germline V lookup: CDR1 SGDLS, CDR2 YYNGEE. The CDR3 coding sequence is TGTGCCAGCAGCGGTGGGACAGGGCGCTACACCTTC. This sequence encodes CASSGGTGRYTF.

This clonotype has only a few counts. The chain carries TRBV6-5 and TRBJ2-7, with 9 bases matching TRBD1. The CDR3 has 13 residues. The germline gives CDR1 MNHEY, CDR2 SVGAGI. J lost 6 bases, V lost 6 bases, and 6 bases had no gene match. CDR3 loop: CASSPRTGAEQYF. The CDR3 bases are TGTGCCAGCAGCCCTAGGACAGGGGCCGAGCAGTACTTC.

There are a few counts of this clonotype. V is TRBV20-1 and J is TRBJ1-5, with 7 positions matching TRBD1. Germline V gives CDR1 DFQATT, CDR2 SNEGSKA (reference sequence). The CDR3 has 14 amino acids. Trimming removed 0 bases from V and 7 bases from J; junction bases left unmatched: 6. As DNA, the CDR3 is TGCAGTGCTAGAGACGGGACAGTTCGGCAGCCCCAGCATTTT. This translates into CSARDGTVRQPQHF.

As concerns this clonotype: A much larger clone lies one base from this, so it may be a read error. The CDR3 nucleotides are TGTACCAGCAGCTTAGCGTCTTCCCCAGAGCAGTACTTC. Translated: CTSSLASSPEQYF. The chain has TRBV7-2 and TRBJ2-4; D gene ambiguous. V was shortened by 0 bases and J by 13 bases, with 13 bases between the two germline ends. The germline gives CDR1 SGHTA, CDR2 FQGNSA. CDR3 length: 13 residues.

V and J are TRBV30 and TRBJ1-6; 9 bases are shared with TRBD1. Germline V gives CDR1 GTSNPN, CDR2 SVGIG (reference sequence). The CDR3 has 14 amino acids. The V and J ends lost 5 bases and 9 bases, in that order; junction bases with no gene match: 8. CDR3 protein: CAWATGTGFSPLHF. As DNA, the CDR3 is TGTGCCTGGGCTACCGGGACAGGGTTTTCACCCCTCCACTTT.

Only a few counts were recorded for this clonotype. V is TRBV24-1 and J is TRBJ2-1; no reliable D call. The V gene lost 2 bases and the J gene lost 8 bases, with 18 bases spanning the gap. Looked up from germline, CDR1 is KGHDR and CDR2 is SFDVKD. The length of the CDR3 is 16 residues. The chain's CDR3 is CATSDSKAGSDDEQFF. CDR3 nucleotide sequence: TGTGCCACCAGTGATTCTAAGGCAGGATCGGACGATGAGCAGTTCTTC.

As to this clonotype: One base away lies a much larger clone, so this may be a sequencing read error. The chain carries TRBV20-1 and TRBJ2-7, with D perhaps TRBD2 (5 bases). From germline, CDR1 is DFQATT and CDR2 SNEGSKA (reference sequence). The CDR3 sequence is 10 residues long. In DNA, the CDR3 is TGCAGTACTAGAGAGGACGAGCAGTACTTC. Encoded protein: CSTREDEQYF.

The CDR3 sequence is CASSIHTGTSEAFF. DNA for the CDR3: TGCGCCAGCAGCATCCACACCGGGACATCTGAAGCTTTCTTT. The genes are TRBV5-1 and TRBJ1-1; possible D gene TRBD1, 6 bases. V lost 4 bases, J lost 6 bases, and 16 bases lay in between. Germline-derived CDR1 and CDR2 are SGHRS and YFSETQ. This CDR3 region has 14 residues.

The rearrangement links TRBV18 to TRBJ2-3; D gene unclear. CDR1 is KGHSH and CDR2 is LQKENI in the germline V gene. V was clipped by 2 bases and J by 6 bases, with 9 bases between them. The CDR3 spans 13 residues. The DNA of the CDR3 is TGTGCCAGCTCACCAGGATCCGGGGATACGCAGTATTTT. Encoded protein: CASSPGSGDTQYF.

This sequence joins TRBV10-3 and TRBJ1-6; D is uncertain. Germline CDR1 ENHRY, CDR2 SYGVKD. The CDR3 consists of 12 residues. V was shortened by 3 bases and J by 6 bases, with 3 bases between the two germline ends. CDR3 bases: TGTGCCATCAGTGAAGTTAATTCACCCCTCCACTTT. Encoded protein: CAISEVNSPLHF.

The chain links TRBV28 to TRBJ2-3; 9 nucleotides line up with TRBD2. Germline CDR1 and CDR2: MDHEN and SYDVKM. The trim removed 6 bases at V and 6 bases at J, leaving 7 bases unmatched. This CDR3 is 14 amino acids long. The CDR3, as DNA: TGTGCCAGCAGCCAAGCGGGGGGCCGTGATACGCAGTATTTT. It encodes CASSQAGGRDTQYF.

The V call is TRBV6-2 or TRBV6-3, the J call TRBJ1-1; weak D call: TRBD1 (6 bases). Germline loops: CDR1 MNHEY, CDR2 SVGEGT. The CDR3 is 14 residues long. The V and J ends lost 7 bases and 0 bases respectively, with 12 bases between them. The CDR3 DNA reads as TGTGCCAGCAATCCGGACAGCTTGAACACTGAAGCTTTCTTT. This translates into CASNPDSLNTEAFF.

Turning to this clonotype: Its ends do not fully match the called genes, so a read error is possible. This chain joins TRBV18 and TRBJ1-4; D is unresolved. The CDR3 contains 15 residues. Germline V CDR1 and CDR2: KGHSH, LQKENI. The DNA of the CDR3 is TGCGCCAGCTCACCCTCCCAGGCCCTTAATGAAAAACTGTTTTTT. Residues: CASSPSQALNEKLFF.

This clonotype was recorded once. A read error is likely, as this CDR3 ends without the conserved phenylalanine or tryptophan. The rearrangement uses TRBV20-1 and TRBJ2-3; 8 nucleotides line up with TRBD1. V lost 5 bases to trimming and J lost 0 bases; unmatched junction nucleotides: 13. Germline CDR1 is DFQATT and CDR2 is SNEGSKA (reference sequence). The CDR3 is 17 amino acids. The CDR3 loop reads CSAVQGAGTLSTDTQYL. DNA of the CDR3: TGCAGTGCTGTCCAGGGGGCCGGGACCCTTAGCACAGATACGCAGTATCTT.

This clonotype appeared a few times. J is TRBJ1-5 and V is TRBV29-1; D gene unclear. The germline V gene encodes CDR1 SQVTM and CDR2 ANQGSEA. The CDR3 is 14 amino acids. The V end lost 5 bases, the J end lost 3 bases, and 14 bases lay between the germline ends. CDR3 loop: CSVSWTENNQPQHF. Here the CDR3 DNA reads TGCAGCGTTTCATGGACGGAAAACAATCAGCCCCAGCATTTT.